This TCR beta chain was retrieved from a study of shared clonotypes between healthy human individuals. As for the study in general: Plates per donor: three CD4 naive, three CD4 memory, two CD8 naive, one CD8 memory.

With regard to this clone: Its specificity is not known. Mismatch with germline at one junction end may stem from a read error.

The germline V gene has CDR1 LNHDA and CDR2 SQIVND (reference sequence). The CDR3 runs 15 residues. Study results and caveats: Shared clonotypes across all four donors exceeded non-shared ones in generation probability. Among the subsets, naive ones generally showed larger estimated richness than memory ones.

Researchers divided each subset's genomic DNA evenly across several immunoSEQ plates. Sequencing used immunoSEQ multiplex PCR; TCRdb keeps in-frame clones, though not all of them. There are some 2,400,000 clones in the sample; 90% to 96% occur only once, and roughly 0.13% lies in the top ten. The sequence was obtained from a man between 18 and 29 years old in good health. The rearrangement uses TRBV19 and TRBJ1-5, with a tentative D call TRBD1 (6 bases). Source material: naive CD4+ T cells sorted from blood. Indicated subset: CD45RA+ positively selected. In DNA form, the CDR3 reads TGTGCCAGTAGTGTAGACAGGTATAGCAATCAGCCCCAGCATTTT. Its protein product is CASSVDRYSNQPQHF.